This T cell receptor beta chain was found in a study of beta chain features in type 1 diabetes. This clone was seen a handful of times. Its target is not known. CD4+ naive, central memory, regulatory and stem cell-like memory cells were sorted via CD45RO/CCR7/CD25/CD127/CD95/CD27. The CDR3 extends over 12 amino acids. Germline V gene data show CDR1 as GTSNPN and CDR2 as SVGIG (reference sequence). The ends were cut back, 1 base at V and 11 bases at J, with 14 bases in the middle. Study-wide points: Small HLA sub-analyses could not settle whether HLA shapes TCRB rearrangement. All four CD4+ subsets from Type 1 diabetes patients carried moderately but significantly shorter TCRB CDR3s. A closer apparent resemblance between naive, central memory and Treg TCRB repertoires was seen in patients than in healthy donors.

The isolated RNA, all of it, was reverse transcribed, so expressed TCRB transcripts were what got sequenced. The repertoire was sequenced with immunoSEQ multiplex PCR; TCRdb's copy has only in-frame clones and lacks some. The table lists a few hundred thousand clones, 10% to 15% of them singletons. This TCR was sampled from a woman aged 18-30 years with type 1 diabetes. The material sequenced was naive CD4+ T cells from blood. The V call is TRBV30, the J call TRBJ1-1, with unresolved D. The chain's CDR3 is CAWSAPYPVAFF. The CDR3 coding sequence is TGTGCCTGGAGTGCCCCTTACCCGGTCGCTTTCTTT.